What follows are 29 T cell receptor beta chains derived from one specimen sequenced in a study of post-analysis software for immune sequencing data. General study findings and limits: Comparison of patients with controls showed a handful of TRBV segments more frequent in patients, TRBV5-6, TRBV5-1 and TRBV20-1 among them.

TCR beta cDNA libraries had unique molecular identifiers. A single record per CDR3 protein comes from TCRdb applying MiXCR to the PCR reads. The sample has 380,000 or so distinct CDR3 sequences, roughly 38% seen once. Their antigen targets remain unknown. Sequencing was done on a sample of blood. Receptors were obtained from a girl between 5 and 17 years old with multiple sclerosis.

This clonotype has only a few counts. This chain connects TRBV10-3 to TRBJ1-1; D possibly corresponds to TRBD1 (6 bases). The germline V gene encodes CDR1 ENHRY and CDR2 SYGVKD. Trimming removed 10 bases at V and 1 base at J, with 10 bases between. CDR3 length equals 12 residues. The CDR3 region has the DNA TGTGCCACCCAGACAGGGAACACTGAAGCTTTCTTT. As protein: CATQTGNTEAFF.

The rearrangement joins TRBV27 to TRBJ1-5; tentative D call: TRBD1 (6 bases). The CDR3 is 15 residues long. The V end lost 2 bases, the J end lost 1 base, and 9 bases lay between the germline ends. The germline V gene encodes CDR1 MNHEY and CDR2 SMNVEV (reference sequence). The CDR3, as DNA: TGTGCCAGCAGTTTAGGGGGGCAAAGCAATCAGCCCCAGCATTTT. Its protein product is CASSLGGQSNQPQHF.

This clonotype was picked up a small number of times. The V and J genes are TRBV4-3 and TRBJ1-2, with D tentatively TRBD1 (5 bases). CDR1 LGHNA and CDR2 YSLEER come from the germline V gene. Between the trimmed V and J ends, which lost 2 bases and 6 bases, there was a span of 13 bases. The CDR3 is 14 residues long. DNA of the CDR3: TGCGCCAGCAGCCAACGGACATTCGCTAATGGCTACACCTTC. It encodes CASSQRTFANGYTF.

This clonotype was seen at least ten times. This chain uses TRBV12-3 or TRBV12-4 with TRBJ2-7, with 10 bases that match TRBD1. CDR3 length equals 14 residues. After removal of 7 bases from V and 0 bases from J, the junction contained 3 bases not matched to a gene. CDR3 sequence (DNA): TGTGCCAGCACCGGGACAGGGGTCTCCTACGAGCAGTACTTC. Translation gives CASTGTGVSYEQYF.

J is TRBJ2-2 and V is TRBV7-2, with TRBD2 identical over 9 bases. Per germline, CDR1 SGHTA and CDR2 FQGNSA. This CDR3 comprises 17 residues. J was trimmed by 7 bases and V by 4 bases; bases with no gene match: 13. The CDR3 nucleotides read TGTGCCAGCAGCTCCCCTCTGCGGGGGGGCCTAAACGGGGAGCTGTTTTTT. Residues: CASSSPLRGGLNGELFF.

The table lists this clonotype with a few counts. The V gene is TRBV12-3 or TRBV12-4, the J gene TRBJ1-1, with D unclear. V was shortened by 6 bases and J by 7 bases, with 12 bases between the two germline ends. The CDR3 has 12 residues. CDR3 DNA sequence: TGTGCCAGCAGCCCACGAAGTAGTGAAGCTTTCTTT. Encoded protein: CASSPRSSEAFF.

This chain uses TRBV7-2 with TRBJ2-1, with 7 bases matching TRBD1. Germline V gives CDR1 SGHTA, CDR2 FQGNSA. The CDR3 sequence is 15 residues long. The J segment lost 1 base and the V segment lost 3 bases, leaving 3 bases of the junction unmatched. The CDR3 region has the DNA TGTGCCAGCAGCTTCGCAGGGGGTTCCTACAATGAGCAGTTCTTC. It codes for CASSFAGGSYNEQFF.

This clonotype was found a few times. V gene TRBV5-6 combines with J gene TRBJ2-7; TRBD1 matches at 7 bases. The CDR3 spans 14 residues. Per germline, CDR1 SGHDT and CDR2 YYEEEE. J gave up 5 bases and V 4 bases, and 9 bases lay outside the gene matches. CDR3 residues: CASSLQGRWHEQYF. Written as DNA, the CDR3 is TGTGCCAGCAGCCTACAGGGGAGATGGCACGAGCAGTACTTC. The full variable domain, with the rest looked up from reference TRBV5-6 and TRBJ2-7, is DAGVTQSPTHLIKTRGQQVTLRCSPKSGHDTVSWYQQALGQGPQFIFQYYEEEERQRGNFPDRFSGHQFPNYSSELNVNALLLGDSALYLCASSLQGRWHEQYFGPGTRLTVT.

The CDR3 DNA follows: TGTGCCAGCAGCGTAGGGCCAGTCCAAGAGACCCAGTACTTC. Translating it yields CASSVGPVQETQYF. The genes are TRBV9 and TRBJ2-5; D uncertain. The CDR3 is 14 residues long. The V end was cut by 0 bases, the J end by 1 base, with 7 bases between. CDR1 and CDR2 from the germline V gene are SGDLS and YYNGEE.

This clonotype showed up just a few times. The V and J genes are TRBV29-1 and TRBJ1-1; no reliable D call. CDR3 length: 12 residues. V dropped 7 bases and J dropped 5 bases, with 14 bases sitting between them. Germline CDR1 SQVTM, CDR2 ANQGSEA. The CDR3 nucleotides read TGCAGCGCAAAACCCGGGGATACTGAAGCTTTCTTT. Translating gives CSAKPGDTEAFF.

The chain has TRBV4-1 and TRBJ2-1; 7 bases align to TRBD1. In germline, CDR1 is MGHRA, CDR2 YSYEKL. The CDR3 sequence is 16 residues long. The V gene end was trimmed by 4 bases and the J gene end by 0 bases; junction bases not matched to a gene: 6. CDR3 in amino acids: CASSRIGQASYNEQFF. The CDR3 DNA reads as TGCGCCAGCAGCCGAATAGGACAGGCCTCCTACAATGAGCAGTTCTTC.

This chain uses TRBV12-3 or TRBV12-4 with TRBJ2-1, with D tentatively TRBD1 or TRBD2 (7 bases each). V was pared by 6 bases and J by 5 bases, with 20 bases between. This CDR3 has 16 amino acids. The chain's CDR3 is CASRKEGGTVNNEQFF. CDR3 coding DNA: TGTGCCAGCAGAAAAGAGGGGGGGACAGTGAACAATGAGCAGTTCTTC.

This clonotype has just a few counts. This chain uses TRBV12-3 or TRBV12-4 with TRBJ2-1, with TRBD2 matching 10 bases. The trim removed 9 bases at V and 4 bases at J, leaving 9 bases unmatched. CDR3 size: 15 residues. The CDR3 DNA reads TGTGCCAGTAGAACCAGCGGGGGGGCGTACAATGAGCAGTTCTTC. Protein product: CASRTSGGAYNEQFF.

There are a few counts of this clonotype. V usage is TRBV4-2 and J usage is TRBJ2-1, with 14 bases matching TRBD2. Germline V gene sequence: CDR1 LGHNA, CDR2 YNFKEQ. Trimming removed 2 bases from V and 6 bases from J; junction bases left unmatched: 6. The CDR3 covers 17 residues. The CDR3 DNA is TGTGCCAGCAGCCAACGACTAGCGGGGGGGCCGGGCAATGAGCAGTTCTTC. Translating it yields CASSQRLAGGPGNEQFF.

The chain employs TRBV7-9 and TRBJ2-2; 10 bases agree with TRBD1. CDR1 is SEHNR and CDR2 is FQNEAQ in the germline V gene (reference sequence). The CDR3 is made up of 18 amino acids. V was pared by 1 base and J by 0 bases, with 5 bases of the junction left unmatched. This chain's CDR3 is CASSLGAGTGANTGELFF. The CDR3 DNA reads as TGTGCCAGCAGCTTAGGGGCCGGGACAGGGGCGAACACCGGGGAGCTGTTTTTT.

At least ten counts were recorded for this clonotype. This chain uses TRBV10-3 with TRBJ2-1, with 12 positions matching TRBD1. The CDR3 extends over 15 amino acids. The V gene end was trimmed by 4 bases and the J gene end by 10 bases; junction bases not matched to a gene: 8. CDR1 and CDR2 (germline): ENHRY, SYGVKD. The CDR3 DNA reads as TGTGCCATCAGTGGATTGGGACAGGGGGCTGAGGAGCAGTTCTTC. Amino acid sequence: CAISGLGQGAEEQFF.

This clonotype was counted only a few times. In DNA form, the CDR3 reads TGTGCCAGCAGCTTAGCTAGGACAGGGGTAGCCGATACGCAGTATTTT. Translating it yields CASSLARTGVADTQYF. This chain uses TRBV7-3 with TRBJ2-3; 9 bases fit TRBD1. With 2 bases clipped from V and 6 bases from J, the junction kept 9 bases outside the gene matches. The CDR3 sequence is 16 residues long. Germline-derived CDR1 and CDR2 are SGHTA and FQGTGA.

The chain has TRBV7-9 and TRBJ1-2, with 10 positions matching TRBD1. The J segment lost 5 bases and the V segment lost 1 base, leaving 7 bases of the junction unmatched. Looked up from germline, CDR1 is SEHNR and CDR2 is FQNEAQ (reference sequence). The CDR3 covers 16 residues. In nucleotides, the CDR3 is TGTGCCAGCAGCTTAGGGACAGGGGGTTCCCCTTATGGCTACACCTTC. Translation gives CASSLGTGGSPYGYTF.

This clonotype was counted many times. The CDR3 sequence: CSVKSGGINEQYF. The CDR3 region has the DNA TGCAGCGTAAAAAGCGGGGGGATCAACGAGCAGTACTTC. The chain is built from TRBV29-1 and TRBJ2-7; 9 positions agree with TRBD2. CDR1 and CDR2 from the germline V gene are SQVTM and ANQGSEA. Germline trimming cut 6 bases from V and 5 bases from J; bases unmatched to any gene: 8. The CDR3 is 13 residues long.

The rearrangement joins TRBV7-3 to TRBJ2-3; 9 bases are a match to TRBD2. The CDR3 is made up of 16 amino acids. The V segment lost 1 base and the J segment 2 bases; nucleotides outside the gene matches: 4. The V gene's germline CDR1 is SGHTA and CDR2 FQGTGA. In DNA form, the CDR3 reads TGTGCCAGCAGCTTAAGGCGGGGGGGATCCACAGATACGCAGTATTTT. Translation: CASSLRRGGSTDTQYF.

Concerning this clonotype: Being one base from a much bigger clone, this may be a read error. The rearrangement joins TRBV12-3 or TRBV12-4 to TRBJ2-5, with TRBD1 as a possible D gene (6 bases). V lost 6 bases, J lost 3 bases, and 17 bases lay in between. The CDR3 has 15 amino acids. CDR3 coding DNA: TGTGCCAGCAGCGATCGGTACGGGGACAAAGAGACCCAGTACTTC. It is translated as CASSDRYGDKETQYF.

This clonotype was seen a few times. The CDR3 protein is CSARARTGGGQPQHF. The CDR3, as DNA: TGCAGTGCTAGAGCCAGGACAGGGGGAGGTCAGCCCCAGCATTTT. The chain is built from TRBV20-1 and TRBJ1-5; TRBD1 matches at 10 bases. The V gene's germline CDR1 is DFQATT and CDR2 SNEGSKA (reference sequence). The trim removed 1 base at V and 6 bases at J, leaving 6 bases unmatched. The CDR3 is 15 amino acids.

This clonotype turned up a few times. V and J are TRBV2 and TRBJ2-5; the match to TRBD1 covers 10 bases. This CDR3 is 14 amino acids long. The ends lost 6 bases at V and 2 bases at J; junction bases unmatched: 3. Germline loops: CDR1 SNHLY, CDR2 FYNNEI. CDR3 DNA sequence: TGTGCCAGCAGCTGGGGACAGGGGCAAGAGACCCAGTACTTC. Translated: CASSWGQGQETQYF.

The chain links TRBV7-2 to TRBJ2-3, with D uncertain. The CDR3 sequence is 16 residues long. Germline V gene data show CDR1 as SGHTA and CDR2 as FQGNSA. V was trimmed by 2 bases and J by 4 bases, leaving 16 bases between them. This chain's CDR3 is CASSLSGGPYSDTQYF. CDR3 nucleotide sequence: TGTGCCAGCAGCTTAAGTGGCGGACCCTATTCAGATACGCAGTATTTT.

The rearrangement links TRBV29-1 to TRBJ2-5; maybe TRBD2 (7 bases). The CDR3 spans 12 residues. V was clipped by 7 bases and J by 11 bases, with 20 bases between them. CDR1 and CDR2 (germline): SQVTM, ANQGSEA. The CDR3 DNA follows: TGCAGCGCCGGGGGGCCGGGCAATGAGCAGTACTTC. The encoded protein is CSAGGPGNEQYF. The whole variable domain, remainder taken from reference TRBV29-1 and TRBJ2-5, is SAVISQKPSRDICQRGTSLTIQCQVDSQVTMMFWYRQQPGQSLTLIATANQGSEATYESGFVIDKFPISRPNLTFSTLTVSNMSPEDSSIYLCSAGGPGNEQYFGPGTRLLVL.

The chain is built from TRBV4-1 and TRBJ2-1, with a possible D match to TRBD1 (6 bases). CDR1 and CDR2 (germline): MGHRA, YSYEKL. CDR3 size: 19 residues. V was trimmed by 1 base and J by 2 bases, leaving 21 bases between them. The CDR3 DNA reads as TGCGCCAGCAGCCAAGTCCCGGGACCCCAGCAGGGGCCCTACAATGAGCAGTTCTTC. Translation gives CASSQVPGPQQGPYNEQFF.

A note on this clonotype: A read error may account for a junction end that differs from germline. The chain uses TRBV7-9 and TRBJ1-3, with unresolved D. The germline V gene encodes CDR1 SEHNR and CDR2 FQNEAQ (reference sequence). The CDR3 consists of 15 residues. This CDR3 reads CAGSLAAGPGNTIYF. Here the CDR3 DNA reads TGTGCCGGCAGCCTGGCGGCTGGGCCCGGGAACACCATATATTTT.

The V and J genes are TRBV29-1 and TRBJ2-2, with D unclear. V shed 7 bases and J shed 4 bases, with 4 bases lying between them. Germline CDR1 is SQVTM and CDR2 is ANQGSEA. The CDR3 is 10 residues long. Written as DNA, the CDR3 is TGCAGCGCTAGCACCGGGGAGCTGTTTTTT. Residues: CSASTGELFF.

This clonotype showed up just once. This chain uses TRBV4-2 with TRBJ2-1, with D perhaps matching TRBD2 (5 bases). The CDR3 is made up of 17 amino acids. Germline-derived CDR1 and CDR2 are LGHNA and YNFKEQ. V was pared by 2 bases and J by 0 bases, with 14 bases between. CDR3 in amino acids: CASSQSLLEGSYNEQFF. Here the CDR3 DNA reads TGTGCCAGCAGCCAAAGCCTACTAGAGGGCTCCTACAATGAGCAGTTCTTC.